One and the same sample provided the 10 T cell receptor beta chains below, sequenced in a study of shared clonotypes between healthy human individuals. Measured with immunoSEQ multiplex PCR; TCRdb has only the in-frame clones, and not every one. The sample has about 2.3 million clones, 85% to 95% seen once. Sequencing input: naive CD4+ T cells from PBMCs. Subset defined: CD45RA+ positively selected. Receptor source: a man between 18 and 35 years old in good health. Some clones in this sample may be carry-over from other donors' samples.

The gene calls are TRBV9 and TRBJ2-1; 10 bases line up with TRBD1. The CDR3 loop spans 15 amino acids. Germline V gives CDR1 SGDLS, CDR2 YYNGEE. J was trimmed by 15 bases and V by 2 bases; bases with no gene match: 14. CDR3: CASSVLGTGDSSPFF. DNA for the CDR3: TGTGCCAGCAGCGTTCTCGGGACAGGGGATTCTAGTCCGTTCTTC.

This chain links TRBV23-1 with TRBJ2-1; 8 positions match TRBD2. TRBV23-1 is designated an ORF whose function remains uncertain. The CDR3 spans 14 residues. J lost 5 bases, V lost 9 bases, and 9 bases had no gene match. CDR3 residues: CARQCSGRDNEQFF. Here the CDR3 DNA reads TGCGCCAGACAGTGCAGCGGGAGAGACAATGAGCAGTTCTTC.

The genes are TRBV19 and TRBJ1-2; 10 bases line up with TRBD1. The V segment lost 9 bases and the J segment 5 bases; nucleotides outside the gene matches: 12. The CDR3 consists of 15 residues. Per germline, CDR1 LNHDA and CDR2 SQIVND (reference sequence). CDR3 DNA sequence: TGTGCCAGCGCCGGGACAGGGGTAGCTGGATATGGCTACACCTTC. As protein: CASAGTGVAGYGYTF.

The chain is built from TRBV9 and TRBJ2-7, with a weak D call TRBD1 (7 bases). Germline V lookup: CDR1 SGDLS, CDR2 YYNGEE. The CDR3 runs to 15 residues. The V end was cut by 5 bases, the J end by 0 bases, with 15 bases between. The CDR3 loop reads CASSARGVSSYEQYF. CDR3 in DNA: TGTGCCAGCAGTGCCAGGGGGGTTAGCTCCTACGAGCAGTACTTC.

J is TRBJ1-1 and V is TRBV13, with 10 bases matching TRBD1. The ends lost 5 bases at V and 10 bases at J; junction bases unmatched: 7. The CDR3 extends over 13 amino acids. CDR1 is PRHDT and CDR2 is FYEKMQ in the germline V gene (reference sequence). The DNA of the CDR3 is TGTGCCAGCAGCCTTGACAGGGGGCAGGGAGCTTTCTTT. Its protein is CASSLDRGQGAFF.

This chain links TRBV28 with TRBJ2-1, with TRBD2 matching 7 bases. V lost 2 bases and J lost 7; bases outside the gene matches: 14. CDR3 length: 17 residues. The V gene's germline CDR1 is MDHEN and CDR2 SYDVKM. CDR3 in DNA: TGTGCCAGCAGTTTAGTGGTTGGCTCTAGCGGCCAAAATGAGCAGTTCTTC. It codes for CASSLVVGSSGQNEQFF. Based on the CDR3 plus reference TRBV28 and TRBJ2-1, the full variable domain is DVKVTQSSRYLVKRTGEKVFLECVQDMDHENMFWYRQDPGLGLRLIYFSYDVKMKEKGDIPEGYSVSREKKERFSLILESASTNQTSMYLCASSLVVGSSGQNEQFFGPGTRLTVL.

The chain couples TRBV19 to TRBJ1-1; TRBD1 might be the D (6 bases). CDR3 length equals 15 residues. Between the trimmed V and J ends, which lost 7 bases and 4 bases, there was a span of 19 bases. CDR1 and CDR2 (germline): LNHDA, SQIVND (reference sequence). The CDR3 region is CASKVGMGARTEAFF. CDR3 nucleotide sequence: TGTGCCAGTAAGGTGGGGATGGGGGCGCGCACTGAAGCTTTCTTT.

This chain uses TRBV28 with TRBJ1-2; D gene unclear. The CDR3 runs to 12 residues. Deletions cut 8 bases from V and 2 bases from J, with 9 bases between. Germline assignment: CDR1 MDHEN and CDR2 SYDVKM. The CDR3 bases are TGTGCCAGCGGTGAGGAAAACTATGGCTACACCTTC. It translates to CASGEENYGYTF.

For this clone: The same CDR3 is also encoded by other DNA sequences in this sample. The genes are TRBV28 and TRBJ1-2; D is ambiguous. V was shortened by 6 bases and J by 4 bases, with 9 bases between the two germline ends. The germline V gene has CDR1 MDHEN and CDR2 SYDVKM. The CDR3 loop spans 12 amino acids. The CDR3 DNA is TGTGCCAGCAGCCTCGCCCCCTATGGCTACACCTTC. As protein: CASSLAPYGYTF.

This clone was detected once. The chain's CDR3 is CASSLLGSPDTQYF. CDR3 coding DNA: TGTGCCAGCAGCTTGTTAGGGTCCCCAGATACGCAGTATTTT. This chain uses TRBV7-2 with TRBJ2-3; no definite D call. Looked up from germline, CDR1 is SGHTA and CDR2 is FQGNSA. There are 14 residues in the CDR3. The V end was cut by 3 bases, the J end by 4 bases, with 11 bases between.